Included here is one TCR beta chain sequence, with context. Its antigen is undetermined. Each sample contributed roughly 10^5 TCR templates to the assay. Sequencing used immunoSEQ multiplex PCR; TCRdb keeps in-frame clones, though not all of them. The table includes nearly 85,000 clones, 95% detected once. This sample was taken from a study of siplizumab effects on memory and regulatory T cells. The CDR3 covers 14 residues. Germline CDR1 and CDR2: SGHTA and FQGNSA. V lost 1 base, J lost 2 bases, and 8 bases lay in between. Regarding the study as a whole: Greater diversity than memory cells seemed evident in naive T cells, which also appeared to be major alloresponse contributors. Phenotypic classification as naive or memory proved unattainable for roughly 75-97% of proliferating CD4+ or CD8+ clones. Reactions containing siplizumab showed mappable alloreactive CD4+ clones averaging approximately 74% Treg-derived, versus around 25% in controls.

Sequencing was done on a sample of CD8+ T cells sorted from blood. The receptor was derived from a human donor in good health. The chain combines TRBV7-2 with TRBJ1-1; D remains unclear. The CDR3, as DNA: TGTGCCAGCAGCTTAGTTGGCATAAACACTGAAGCTTTCTTT. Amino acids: CASSLVGINTEAFF.